Detailed here is one T cell receptor beta chain. TCRdb passed the RT-PCR reads through MiXCR, listing each CDR3 protein once. The sample contains about 700,000 distinct CDR3 sequences, approximately 14% of which appear only once. The V end lost 2 bases, the J end lost 8 bases, and 7 bases lay between the germline ends. Per germline, CDR1 SGHTA and CDR2 FQGNSA. CDR3 length: 12 amino acids. The sequence was obtained from a female donor in good health, serving as a healthy control. The rearrangement links TRBV7-2 to TRBJ2-1, with no clear D. Sequenced input: memory CD4+ T cells from blood. The DNA of the CDR3 is TGTGCCAGCAGCTTACGAACGGATGAGCAGTTCTTC. Residues: CASSLRTDEQFF.